This TCR beta chain was recovered during a study of neurological immune-mediated disorders. Findings of the study overall: Private repertoires in all groups were suggested by the finding that expanded clones across subjects shared no CDR3 amino acid sequences. Whereas HTLV-1-associated myelopathy showed the most TCR clonal expansion, multiple sclerosis showed the least, with levels below those of healthy controls.

The team produced cDNA through 5'RACE using 10-nucleotide random UMIs. TCRdb re-derived calls from the 5' RACE reads in MiXCR, one entry per CDR3 protein. The sample consists of roughly 50,000 distinct CDR3 sequences, about 12% of them appearing once. This clonotype was recorded at least ten times. Its target is not known. CDR3 length: 14 residues. Germline V gene lookup returns CDR1 DFQATT and CDR2 SNEGSKA (reference sequence). V lost 3 bases and J 2 bases, leaving 12 bases between the germline ends. Time point meaning: longitudinal time-point 3. Unsorted libraries were prepared from 2 million PBMCs held at -80 C.

The sample comprised PBMCs. This TCR was recovered from a male donor with HTLV-1-associated myelopathy (HAM/TSP). This chain links TRBV20-1 with TRBJ2-3; D is ambiguous. The DNA of the CDR3 is TGCAGTGCTAGTGTCCGAGATAACACAGATACGCAGTATTTT. Translated, it gives CSASVRDNTDTQYF.